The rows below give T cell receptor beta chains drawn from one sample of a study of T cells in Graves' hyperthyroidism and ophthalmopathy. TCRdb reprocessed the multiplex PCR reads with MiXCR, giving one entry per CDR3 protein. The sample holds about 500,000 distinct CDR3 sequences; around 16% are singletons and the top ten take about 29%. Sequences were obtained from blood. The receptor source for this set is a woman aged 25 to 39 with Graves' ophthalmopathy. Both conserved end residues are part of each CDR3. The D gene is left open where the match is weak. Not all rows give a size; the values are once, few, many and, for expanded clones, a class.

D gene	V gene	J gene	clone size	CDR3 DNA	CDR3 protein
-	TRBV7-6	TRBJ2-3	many	TGTGCCAGCAGCTTAGGGTTCCCAGATACGCAGTATTTT	CASSLGFPDTQYF
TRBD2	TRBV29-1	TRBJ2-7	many	TGCAGCGTTGGGATAGGCGGGAGAACCTACGAGCAGTACTTC	CSVGIGGRTYEQYF
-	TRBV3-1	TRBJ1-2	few	TGTGCCAGCAGCCAAGGTCCGGGCTATGGCTACACCTTC	CASSQGPGYGYTF
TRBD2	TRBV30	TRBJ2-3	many	TGTGCCTGGAGTAGACTAGCTGGCACAGATACGCAGTATTTT	CAWSRLAGTDTQYF
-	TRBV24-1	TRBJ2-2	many	TGTGCCACCAGTGATTTGCTGGGGCGAACCGGGGAGCTGTTTTTT	CATSDLLGRTGELFF
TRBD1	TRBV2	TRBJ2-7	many	TGTGCCAGCAGTTGGACAGGAATGGACTTAGAAGAGCAGTACTTC	CASSWTGMDLEEQYF
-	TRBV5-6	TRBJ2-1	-	TGTGCCAGCAGCTTCCCGGGAGTAAAGACCAATGAGCAGTTCTTC	CASSFPGVKTNEQFF
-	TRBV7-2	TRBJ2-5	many	TGTGCCAGCAGCTCAGGGCGAATCGAGACCCAGTACTTC	CASSSGRIETQYF
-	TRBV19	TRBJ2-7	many	TGTGCCAGTAGTAAAGGCGGTATCAGCTACGAGCAGTACTTC	CASSKGGISYEQYF
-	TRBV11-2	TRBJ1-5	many	TGTGCCAGCAGCTTGGCAGGGCTTCAGCCCCAGCATTTT	CASSLAGLQPQHF
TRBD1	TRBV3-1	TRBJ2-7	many	TGTGCCAGCAGCCAAAACAGGGGCTCCTACGAGCAGTACTTC	CASSQNRGSYEQYF
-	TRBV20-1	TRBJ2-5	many	TGCAGTGCTAGGGCAGGGGCGGAGACCCAGTACTTC	CSARAGAETQYF
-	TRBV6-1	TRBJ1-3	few	TGTGCCAGCAGTCCGGGGGCCCTCTCTGGAAACACCATATATTTT	CASSPGALSGNTIYF
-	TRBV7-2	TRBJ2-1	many	TGTGCCAGCAGCTTCCAAGTAGGACTATACAATGAGCAGTTCTTC	CASSFQVGLYNEQFF
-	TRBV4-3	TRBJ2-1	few	TGCGCCAGCAGCCACCAGACAGACAATGAGCAGTTCTTC	CASSHQTDNEQFF
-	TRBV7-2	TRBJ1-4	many	TGTGCCAGCAGCTCGGACGTATGGGCGGGTGAAAAACTGTTTTTT	CASSSDVWAGEKLFF
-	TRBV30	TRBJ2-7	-	TGTGCCTGGGGAAAGGCCTGGCAGCAAAAAATCGAGCAGTACTTC	CAWGKAWQQKIEQYF
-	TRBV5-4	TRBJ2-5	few	TGTGCCAGCACTAGGGGGGAGGACCAGTACTTC	CASTRGEDQYF
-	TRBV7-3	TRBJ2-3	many	TGTGCCAGCAGCTTATGGCTCTCCACAGATACGCAGTATTTT	CASSLWLSTDTQYF
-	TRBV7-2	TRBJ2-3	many	TGTGCCACCGCCTGGTATTATAGCACAGATACGCAGTATTTT	CATAWYYSTDTQYF
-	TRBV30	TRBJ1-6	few	TGTGCCTCTTCACCTGGGCAGGGAAGATATAATTCACCCCTCCACTTT	CASSPGQGRYNSPLHF
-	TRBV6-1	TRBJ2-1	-	TGTGCCAGCAGTGTGGTGGGGAATGAGCAGTTCTTC	CASSVVGNEQFF
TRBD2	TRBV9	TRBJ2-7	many	TGTGCCAGCAGCTCCGGGGGAGGGCTCGGCGAGCAGTACTTC	CASSSGGGLGEQYF
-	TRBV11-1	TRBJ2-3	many	TGTGCCAGCAGCTTAGCGGAAAATTCCGACTCTAGCACAGATACGCAGTATTTT	CASSLAENSDSSTDTQYF
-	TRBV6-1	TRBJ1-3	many	TGTGCCAGCAGTTGGACAGCCTCTGGAAACACCATATATTTT	CASSWTASGNTIYF
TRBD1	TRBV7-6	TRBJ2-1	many	TGTGCCAGCAGCTCCTCACCTCTCCTGGACAGGGGAAATGAGCAGTTCTTC	CASSSSPLLDRGNEQFF
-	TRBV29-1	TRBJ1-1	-	TGCAGCGTTGATAATTATGACAGTTCTATGAACACTGAAGCTTTCTTT	CSVDNYDSSMNTEAFF
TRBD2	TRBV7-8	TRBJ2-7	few	TGTGCCAGCAGCTTTCCCACCGGGACTAGCGGGAGTCACGACGAGCAGTACTTC	CASSFPTGTSGSHDEQYF
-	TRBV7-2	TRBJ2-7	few	TGTGCCAGCAGCTTAGGGAGGGACCCAACCTACGAGCAGTACTTC	CASSLGRDPTYEQYF
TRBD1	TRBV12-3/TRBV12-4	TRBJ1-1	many	TGTGCCAGCAGTTCCCTCGGGGGACAGGGGGTTTCGAACACTGAAGCTTTCTTT	CASSSLGGQGVSNTEAFF
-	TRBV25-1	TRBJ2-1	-	TGTGCAGCAGGGTGGGTTGGGGACAATGAGCAGTTCTTC	CAAGWVGDNEQFF
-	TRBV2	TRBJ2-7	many	TGTGCCAGCAGGGGGGGGCACGAGCAGTACTTC	CASRGGHEQYF
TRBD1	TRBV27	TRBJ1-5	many	TGTGCTAGCAGGCCGGGACAGGGCGTAAATCAGCCCCAGCATTTT	CASRPGQGVNQPQHF
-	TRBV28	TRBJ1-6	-	TGTGCCAGCAGTTTCCACGACATGACCACACCCCTCCACTTT	CASSFHDMTTPLHF
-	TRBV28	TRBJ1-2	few	TGTGCCAGCGGATCTTGGACTTTCAACTATGGCTACACCTTC	CASGSWTFNYGYTF
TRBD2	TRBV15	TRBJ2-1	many	TGTGCCACCAGCAGAGGGACTAGCAAAACCAATGAGCAGTTCTTC	CATSRGTSKTNEQFF
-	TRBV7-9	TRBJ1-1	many	TGTGCCAGCAGCTTAGGAGGGGACACTGAAGCTTTCTTT	CASSLGGDTEAFF
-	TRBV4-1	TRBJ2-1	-	TGCGCCAGCAGCCAAGAAGGTCCAGGGGACAATGAGCAGTTCTTC	CASSQEGPGDNEQFF
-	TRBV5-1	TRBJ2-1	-	TGCACCAGCATCATGGACGGGACACATGAGCAGTTCTTC	CTSIMDGTHEQFF
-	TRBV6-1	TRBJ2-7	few	TGTGCCAGCAGTCTCCGGGACTCCTTTCTCCTTATATACGAGCAGTACTTC	CASSLRDSFLLIYEQYF
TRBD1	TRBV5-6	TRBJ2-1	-	TGTGCCAGCGTCAACAGGGGTACAAGCTCCTACAATGAGCAGTTCTTC	CASVNRGTSSYNEQFF
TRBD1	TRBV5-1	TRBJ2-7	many	TGCGCCAGCAGCTTCACACCACATAAACCGGGACAGGGCCTCTACGAGCAGTACTTC	CASSFTPHKPGQGLYEQYF
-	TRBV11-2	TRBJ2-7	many	TGTGCCAGCAGCTTACTCGGGAGAAGGTCCTACGAGCAGTACTTC	CASSLLGRRSYEQYF
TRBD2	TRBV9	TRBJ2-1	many	TGTGCCAGCAGCGTAGACCCAGCGGGAGTCATCGATGAGCAGTTCTTC	CASSVDPAGVIDEQFF
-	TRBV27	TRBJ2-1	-	TGTGCCAGCAGTTTAATAAGGGTGGATGAGCAGTTCTTC	CASSLIRVDEQFF
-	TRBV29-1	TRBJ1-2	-	TGCAGTGTTGAACTTCAGGGTCCTGGCTACACCTTC	CSVELQGPGYTF
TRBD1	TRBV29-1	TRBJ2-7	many	TGCAGCGTTCAGCTGACAGGGGTCTCCTACGAGCAGTACTTC	CSVQLTGVSYEQYF
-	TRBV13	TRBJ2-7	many	TGTGCCAGCAGCTCCTACACAGGACAGTCCTACGAGCAGTACTTC	CASSSYTGQSYEQYF
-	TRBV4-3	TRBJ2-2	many	TGCGCCAGCAGCCAAGCAGGGAACACCGGGGAGCTGTTTTTT	CASSQAGNTGELFF
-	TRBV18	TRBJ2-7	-	TGTGCCAGCTCACCACCGCACAGGTCCCACGAGCAATACTTC	CASSPPHRSHEQYF
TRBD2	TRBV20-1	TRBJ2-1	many	TGCAGTGCTAGGGGACTAGCGAGGGTCAATGAGCAGTTCTTC	CSARGLARVNEQFF
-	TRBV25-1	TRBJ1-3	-	TGTGCCAGCAGTGAACCCGGCAGGCCGAGCTCTGGAAACACCATATATTTT	CASSEPGRPSSGNTIYF
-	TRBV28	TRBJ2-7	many	TGTGCCAGCAGTTCGTCGGAAGGCGGGGACTCCTACGAGCAGTACTTC	CASSSSEGGDSYEQYF
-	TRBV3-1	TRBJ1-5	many	TGTGCCAGCAGCCAGGGGATAAATCAGCCCCAGCATTTT	CASSQGINQPQHF